This paragraph reports one TCR beta chain. Trimming shortened V by 4 bases and J by 0 bases, and 11 bases separated the two germline ends. Germline V gene data show CDR1 as SGHTS and CDR2 as YDEGEE. The CDR3 extends over 15 amino acids. TCRdb's table, derived via immunoSEQ multiplex PCR, lists solely in-frame clones and lacks some. The sample records 100,000 to 150,000 clones, around 85% being singletons. This record comes from a study of blood T cell repertoires in COVID-19. The wider study: Italy, Spain and the United States were the sources of the convalescent and acute COVID-19 samples.

Specimen: peripheral blood. The TCR originated in a woman aged 80 or older with COVID-19, enrolled during active disease. V gene TRBV5-8 combines with J gene TRBJ2-1; possibly TRBD2 for D (6 bases). CDR3 region: CASSHGTFSYNEQFF. DNA for the CDR3: TGTGCCAGCAGCCATGGGACTTTCTCCTACAATGAGCAGTTCTTC.